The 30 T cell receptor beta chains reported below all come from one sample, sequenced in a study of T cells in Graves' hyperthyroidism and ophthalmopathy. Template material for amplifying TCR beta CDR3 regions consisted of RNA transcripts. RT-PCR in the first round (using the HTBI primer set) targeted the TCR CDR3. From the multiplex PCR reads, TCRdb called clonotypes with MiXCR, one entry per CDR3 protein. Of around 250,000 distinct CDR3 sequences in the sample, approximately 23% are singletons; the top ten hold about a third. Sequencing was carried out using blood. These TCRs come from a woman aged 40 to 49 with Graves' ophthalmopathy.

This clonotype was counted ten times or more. CDR3 region: CASSLESWETQYF. Written as DNA, the CDR3 is TGTGCCAGCAGCTTAGAGAGCTGGGAGACCCAGTACTTC. The chain carries TRBV11-3 and TRBJ2-5, with unresolved D. Per the germline V gene, CDR1 is SGHNT and CDR2 is YENEEA. Trimming left V 0 bases short and J 5 bases short, with 7 bases between. The CDR3 is 13 residues long.

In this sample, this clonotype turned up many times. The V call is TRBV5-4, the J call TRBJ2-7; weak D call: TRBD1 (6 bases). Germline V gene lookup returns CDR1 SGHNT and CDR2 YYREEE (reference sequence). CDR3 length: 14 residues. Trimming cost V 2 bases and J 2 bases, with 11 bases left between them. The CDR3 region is CASSFRDNPYEQYF. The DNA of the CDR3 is TGTGCCAGCAGCTTCCGGGACAATCCCTACGAGCAGTACTTC.

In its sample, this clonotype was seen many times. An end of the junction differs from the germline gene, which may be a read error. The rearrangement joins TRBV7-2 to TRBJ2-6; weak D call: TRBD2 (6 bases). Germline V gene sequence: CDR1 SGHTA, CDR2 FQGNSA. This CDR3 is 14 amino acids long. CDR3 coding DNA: TGTGCCAGCATCATAGCGGCTGGGGCCAACGTCCTGGCTTTC. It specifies CASIIAAGANVLAF.

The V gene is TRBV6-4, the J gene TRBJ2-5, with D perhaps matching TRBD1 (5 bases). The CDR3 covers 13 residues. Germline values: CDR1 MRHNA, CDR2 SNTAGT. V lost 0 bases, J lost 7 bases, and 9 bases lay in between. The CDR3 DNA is TGTGCCAGCAGTGACTCGAGCCAGGGGACCCAGTACTTC. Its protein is CASSDSSQGTQYF.

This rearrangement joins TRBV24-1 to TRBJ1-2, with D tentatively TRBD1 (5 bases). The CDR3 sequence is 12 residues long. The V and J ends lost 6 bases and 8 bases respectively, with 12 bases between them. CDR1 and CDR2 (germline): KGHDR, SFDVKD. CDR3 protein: CATSLGAGGYTF. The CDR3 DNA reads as TGTGCCACCAGTTTAGGGGCTGGAGGCTACACCTTC.

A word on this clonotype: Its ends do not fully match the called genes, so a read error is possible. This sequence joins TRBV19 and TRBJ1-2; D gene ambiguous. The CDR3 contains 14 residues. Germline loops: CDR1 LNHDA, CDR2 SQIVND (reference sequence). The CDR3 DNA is TGTGCCAGTAGTATAGACAGCCATGGAACCGGGAGAAACTTC. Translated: CASSIDSHGTGRNF. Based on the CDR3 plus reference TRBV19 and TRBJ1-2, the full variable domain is DGGITQSPKYLFRKEGQNVTLSCEQNLNHDAMYWYRQDPGQGLRLIYYSQIVNDFQKGDIAEGYSVSREKKESFPLTVTSAQKNPTAFYLCASSIDSHGTGRNFGSGTRLTVV.

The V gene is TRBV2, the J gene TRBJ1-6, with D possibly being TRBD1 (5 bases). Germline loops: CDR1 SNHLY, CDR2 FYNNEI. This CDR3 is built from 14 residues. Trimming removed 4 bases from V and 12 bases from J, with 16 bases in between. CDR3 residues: CASSARKGVQPLHF. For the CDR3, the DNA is TGTGCCAGCAGTGCGAGAAAAGGGGTTCAACCCCTCCACTTT.

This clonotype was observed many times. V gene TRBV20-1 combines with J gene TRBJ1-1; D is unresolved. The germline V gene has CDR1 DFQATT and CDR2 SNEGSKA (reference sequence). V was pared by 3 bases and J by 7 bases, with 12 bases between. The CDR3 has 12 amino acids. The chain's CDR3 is CSASVDAGEAFF. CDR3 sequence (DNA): TGCAGTGCTAGTGTGGACGCTGGTGAAGCTTTCTTT.

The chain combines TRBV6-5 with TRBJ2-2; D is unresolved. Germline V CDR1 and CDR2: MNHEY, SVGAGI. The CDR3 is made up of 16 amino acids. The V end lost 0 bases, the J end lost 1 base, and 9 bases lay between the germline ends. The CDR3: CASSYSNQMNTGELFF. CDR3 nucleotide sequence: TGTGCCAGCAGTTACTCGAACCAGATGAACACCGGGGAGCTGTTTTTT.

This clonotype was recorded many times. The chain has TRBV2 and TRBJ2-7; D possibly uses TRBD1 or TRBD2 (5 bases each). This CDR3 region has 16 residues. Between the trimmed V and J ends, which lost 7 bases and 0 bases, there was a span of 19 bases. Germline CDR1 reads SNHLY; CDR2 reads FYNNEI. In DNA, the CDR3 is TGTGCCAGCAACCCCGAGGGGTTTGCCCCCTCCTACGAGCAGTACTTC. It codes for CASNPEGFAPSYEQYF.

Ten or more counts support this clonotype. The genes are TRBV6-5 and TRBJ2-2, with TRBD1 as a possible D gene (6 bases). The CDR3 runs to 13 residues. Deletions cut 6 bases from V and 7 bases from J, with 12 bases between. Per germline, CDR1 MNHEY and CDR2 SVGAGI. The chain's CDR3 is CASSNTGFGELFF. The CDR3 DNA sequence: TGTGCCAGCAGCAATACAGGGTTCGGGGAGCTGTTTTTT.

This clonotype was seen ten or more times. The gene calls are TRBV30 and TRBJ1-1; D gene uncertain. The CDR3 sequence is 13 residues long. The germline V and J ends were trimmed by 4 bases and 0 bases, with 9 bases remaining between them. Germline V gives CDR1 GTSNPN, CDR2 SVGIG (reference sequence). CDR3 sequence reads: CAWKRMMNTEAFF. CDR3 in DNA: TGTGCCTGGAAACGGATGATGAACACTGAAGCTTTCTTT. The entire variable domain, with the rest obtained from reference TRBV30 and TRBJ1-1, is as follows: SQTIHQWPATLVQPVGSPLSLECTVEGTSNPNLYWYRQAAGRGLQLLFYSVGIGQISSEVPQNLSASRPQDRQFILSSKKLLLSDSGFYLCAWKRMMNTEAFFGQGTRLTVV.

The CDR3 reads CASSFIGGSGTQYF. DNA for the CDR3: TGTGCCAGCAGTTTTATTGGGGGGAGCGGGACCCAGTACTTC. The chain employs TRBV12-3 or TRBV12-4 and TRBJ2-5; TRBD2 might be the D (6 bases). This CDR3 is built from 14 residues. Between the trimmed V and J ends, which lost 3 bases and 7 bases, there was a span of 15 bases.

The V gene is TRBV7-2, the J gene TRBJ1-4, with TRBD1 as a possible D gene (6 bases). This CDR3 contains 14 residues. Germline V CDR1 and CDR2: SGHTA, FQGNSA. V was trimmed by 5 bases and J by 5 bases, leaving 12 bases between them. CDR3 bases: TGTGCCAGCAGCCGACAGGTCCAAAATGAAAAACTGTTTTTT. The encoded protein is CASSRQVQNEKLFF.

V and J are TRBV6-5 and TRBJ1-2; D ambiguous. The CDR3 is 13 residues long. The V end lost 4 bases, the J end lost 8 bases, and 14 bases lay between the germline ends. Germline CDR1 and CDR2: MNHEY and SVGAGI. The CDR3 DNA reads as TGTGCCAGCAGTTCCCGGGTCGGGCTCGGCTACACCTTC. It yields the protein CASSSRVGLGYTF.

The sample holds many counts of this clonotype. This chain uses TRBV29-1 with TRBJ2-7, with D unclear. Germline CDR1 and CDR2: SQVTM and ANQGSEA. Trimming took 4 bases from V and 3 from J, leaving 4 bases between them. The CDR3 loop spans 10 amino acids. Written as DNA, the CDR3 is TGCAGCGTTGCGGACTACGAGCAGTACTTC. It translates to CSVADYEQYF.

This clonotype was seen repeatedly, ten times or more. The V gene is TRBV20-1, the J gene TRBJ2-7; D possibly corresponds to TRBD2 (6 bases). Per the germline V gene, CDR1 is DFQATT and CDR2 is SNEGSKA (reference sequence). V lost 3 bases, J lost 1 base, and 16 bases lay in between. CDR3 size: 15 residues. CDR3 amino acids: CSARPLGTDSYEQYF. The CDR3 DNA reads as TGCAGTGCTAGGCCCCTCGGGACTGATTCCTACGAGCAGTACTTC.

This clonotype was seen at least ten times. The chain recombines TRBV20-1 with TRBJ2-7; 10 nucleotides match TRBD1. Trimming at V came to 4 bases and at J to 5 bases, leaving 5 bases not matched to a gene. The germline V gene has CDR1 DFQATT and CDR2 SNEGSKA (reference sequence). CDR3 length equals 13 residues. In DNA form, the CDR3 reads TGCAGTGCTACCCCGGGACAGGGGAACGAGCAGTACTTC. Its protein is CSATPGQGNEQYF.

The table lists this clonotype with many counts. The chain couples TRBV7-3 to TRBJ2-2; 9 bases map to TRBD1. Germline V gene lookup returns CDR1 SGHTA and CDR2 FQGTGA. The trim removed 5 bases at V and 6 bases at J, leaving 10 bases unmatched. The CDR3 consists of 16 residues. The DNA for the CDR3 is TGTGCCAGCAGCCCGGGGGGACAGGGCTCAGCCGGGGAGCTGTTTTTT. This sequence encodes CASSPGGQGSAGELFF.

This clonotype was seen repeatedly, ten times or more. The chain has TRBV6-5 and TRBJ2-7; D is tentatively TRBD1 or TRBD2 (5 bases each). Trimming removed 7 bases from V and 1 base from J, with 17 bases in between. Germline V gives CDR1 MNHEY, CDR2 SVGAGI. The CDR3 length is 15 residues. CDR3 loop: CASTPLRDASYEQYF. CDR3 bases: TGTGCCAGCACCCCGCTCCGGGACGCATCCTACGAGCAGTACTTC.

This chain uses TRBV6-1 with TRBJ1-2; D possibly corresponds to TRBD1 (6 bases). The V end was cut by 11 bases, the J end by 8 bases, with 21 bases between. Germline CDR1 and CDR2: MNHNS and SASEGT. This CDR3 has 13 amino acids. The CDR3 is CAVAHNRVGGYTF. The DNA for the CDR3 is TGTGCCGTGGCCCATAACAGGGTCGGCGGCTACACCTTC.

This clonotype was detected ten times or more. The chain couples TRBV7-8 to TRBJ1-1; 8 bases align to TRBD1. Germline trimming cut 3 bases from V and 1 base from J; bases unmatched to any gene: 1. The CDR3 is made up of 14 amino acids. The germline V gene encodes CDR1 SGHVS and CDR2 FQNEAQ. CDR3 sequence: CASSFGQGNTEAFF. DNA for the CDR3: TGTGCCAGCAGCTTCGGACAGGGGAACACTGAAGCTTTCTTT.

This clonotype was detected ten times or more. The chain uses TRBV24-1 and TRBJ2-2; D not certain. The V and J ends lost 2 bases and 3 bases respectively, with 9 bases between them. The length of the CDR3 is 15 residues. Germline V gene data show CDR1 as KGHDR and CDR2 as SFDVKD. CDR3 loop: CATSDYGQDTGELFF. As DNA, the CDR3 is TGTGCCACCAGTGATTATGGGCAGGACACCGGGGAGCTGTTTTTT.

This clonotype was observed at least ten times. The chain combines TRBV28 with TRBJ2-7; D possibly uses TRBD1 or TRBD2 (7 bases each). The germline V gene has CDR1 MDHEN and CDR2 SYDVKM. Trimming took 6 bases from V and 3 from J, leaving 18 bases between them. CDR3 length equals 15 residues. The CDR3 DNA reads TGTGCCAGCAGGAGTGCAGGGGGGGGACGCTACGAGCAGTACTTC. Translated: CASRSAGGGRYEQYF.

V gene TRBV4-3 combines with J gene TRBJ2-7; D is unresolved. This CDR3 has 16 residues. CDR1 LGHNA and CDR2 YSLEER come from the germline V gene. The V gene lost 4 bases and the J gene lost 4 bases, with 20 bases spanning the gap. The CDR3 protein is CASSPALGVETYEQYF. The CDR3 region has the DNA TGCGCCAGCAGCCCGGCCCTTGGGGTGGAGACTTACGAGCAGTACTTC.

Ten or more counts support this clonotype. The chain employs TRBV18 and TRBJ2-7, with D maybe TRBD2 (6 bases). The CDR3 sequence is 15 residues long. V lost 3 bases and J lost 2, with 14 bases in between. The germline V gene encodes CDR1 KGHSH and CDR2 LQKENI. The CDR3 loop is CASSPAGTGTYEQYF. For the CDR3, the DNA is TGTGCCAGCTCACCGGCCGGGACTGGGACCTACGAGCAGTACTTC.

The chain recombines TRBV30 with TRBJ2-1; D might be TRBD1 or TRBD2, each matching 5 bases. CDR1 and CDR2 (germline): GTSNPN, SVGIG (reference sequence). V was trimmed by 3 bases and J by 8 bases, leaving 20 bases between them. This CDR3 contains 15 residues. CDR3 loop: CAWSGPGGVGDEQFF. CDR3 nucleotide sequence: TGTGCCTGGAGCGGCCCTGGGGGAGTGGGCGATGAGCAGTTCTTC.

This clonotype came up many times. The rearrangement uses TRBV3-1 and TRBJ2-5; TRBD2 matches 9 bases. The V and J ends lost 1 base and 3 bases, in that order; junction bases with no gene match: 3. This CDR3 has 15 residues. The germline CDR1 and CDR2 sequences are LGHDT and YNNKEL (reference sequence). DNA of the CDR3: TGTGCCAGCAGCCAAGGCCCTAGCGGGAAAGAGACCCAGTACTTC. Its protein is CASSQGPSGKETQYF.

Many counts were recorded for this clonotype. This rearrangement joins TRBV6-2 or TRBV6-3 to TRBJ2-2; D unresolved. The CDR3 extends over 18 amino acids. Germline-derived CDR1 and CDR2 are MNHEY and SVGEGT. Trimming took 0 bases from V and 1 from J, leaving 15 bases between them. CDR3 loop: CASSYSIASAKNTGELFF. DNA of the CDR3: TGTGCCAGCAGTTACTCGATTGCGAGCGCTAAGAACACCGGGGAGCTGTTTTTT.

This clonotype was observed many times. CDR3 region: CASSFLYGRNKETQYF. The CDR3 DNA sequence: TGTGCCAGCAGTTTCTTGTACGGGAGGAACAAAGAGACCCAGTACTTC. This chain uses TRBV28 with TRBJ2-5; 7 bases match TRBD2. CDR1 is MDHEN, CDR2 SYDVKM, per germline. V lost 3 bases to trimming and J lost 3 bases; unmatched junction nucleotides: 10. CDR3 size: 16 residues.